What follows are 24 T cell receptor beta chains derived from one specimen sequenced in a study of cytomegalovirus exposure and HLA in healthy donors (dated by TCRdb to about 2017). The receptor library was made with the immunoSEQ multiplex PCR assay. The clones in this table, taken by TCRdb from immuneACCESS, are in-frame only. Not every clone is retained; where verified, under half of the shortfall comes from an unresolved V gene, and the cause of the rest is unknown. Within this sample are a few hundred thousand clones, with 70% to 90% of them counted one time only. The top ten constitute about 0.8% of the sample. Material for sequencing was PBMCs. The receptors were gathered from a woman aged 18-29 years in good health and CMV-seronegative.

This clone appeared once. The J gene is TRBJ2-1, the V gene TRBV7-9; D unresolved. From germline, CDR1 is SEHNR and CDR2 FQNEAQ (reference sequence). This CDR3 is 13 amino acids long. V was shortened by 7 bases and J by 0 bases, with 7 bases between the two germline ends. The CDR3: CASNYGSYNEQFF. CDR3 bases: TGTGCCAGCAACTACGGCTCCTACAATGAGCAGTTCTTC. Supplemented by reference TRBV7-9 and TRBJ2-1, the full variable domain reads DTGVSQNPRHKITKRGQNVTFRCDPISEHNRLYWYRQTLGQGPEFLTYFQNEAQLEKSRLLSDRFSAERPKGSFSTLEIQRTEQGDSAMYLCASNYGSYNEQFFGPGTRLTVL.

Regarding this clone: Compared with germline, one end of the junction differs, possibly owing to a read error. J is TRBJ2-7 and V is TRBV2; 9 bases agree with TRBD2. The V gene's germline CDR1 is SNHLY and CDR2 FYNNEI. CDR3 length: 14 residues. CDR3 sequence: CASSEAISGREGLF. CDR3 nucleotides: TGTGCCAGCAGTGAGGCCATCTCGGGGCGGGAGGGCCTCTTC.

The V and J genes are TRBV28 and TRBJ1-5; possibly TRBD1 for D (6 bases). The CDR3 loop spans 17 amino acids. Germline V gene lookup returns CDR1 MDHEN and CDR2 SYDVKM. Trimming took off 5 bases at V and 1 base at J, with 18 bases between the two ends. Here the CDR3 DNA reads TGTGCCAGCAGTCCCTTTTCGTGGGGGCCAAGCAATCAGCCCCAGCATTTT. Encoded protein: CASSPFSWGPSNQPQHF.

The count of this clone is one. V is TRBV28 and J is TRBJ2-3; 11 bases align to TRBD1. The CDR3 runs 19 residues. The germline CDR1 and CDR2 sequences are MDHEN and SYDVKM. V trimming: 7 bases; J trimming: 2 bases; junction bases outside the gene matches: 17. The CDR3 DNA reads TGTGCCAGCACCTCGGTAGGGACAGGGGGGCTAGCGGCCACAGATACGCAGTATTTT. Amino acids: CASTSVGTGGLAATDTQYF.

J is TRBJ1-2 and V is TRBV28, with 8 bases matching TRBD1. Germline CDR1 is MDHEN and CDR2 is SYDVKM. This CDR3 is 13 amino acids long. J lost 3 bases, V lost 4 bases, and 1 base had no gene match. DNA for the CDR3: TGTGCCAGCAGTTGGGGACAGGACTATGGCTACACCTTC. Translated, it gives CASSWGQDYGYTF.

This clone was seen once. CDR3 in DNA: TGCGCCAGCAGCCAAGATTGGGGGACTGGGGGGAGGAATGAGCAGTTCTTC. This gives the protein CASSQDWGTGGRNEQFF. The chain uses TRBV4-3 and TRBJ2-1; a possible D gene is TRBD2 (6 bases). Trimming left V 0 bases short and J 7 bases short, with 19 bases between. Germline CDR1 and CDR2: LGHNA and YSLEER. There are 17 residues in the CDR3.

The J gene is TRBJ2-1, the V gene TRBV29-1; 7 bases are shared with TRBD2. Germline V gene lookup returns CDR1 SQVTM and CDR2 ANQGSEA. The V and J ends lost 6 bases and 5 bases, in that order; junction bases with no gene match: 10. This CDR3 has 14 residues. The CDR3 DNA sequence: TGCAGCGTCCCCCTAGCGGCTGGGAACAATGAGCAGTTCTTC. Translation: CSVPLAAGNNEQFF.

The rearrangement joins TRBV18 to TRBJ2-1, with 9 bases matching TRBD1. V gave up 3 bases and J gave up 6 bases; unmatched junction bases: 6. This CDR3 is 15 amino acids long. Germline V gene sequence: CDR1 KGHSH, CDR2 LQKENI. CDR3: CASSPSGTGLNEQFF. DNA of the CDR3: TGTGCCAGCTCACCTTCCGGGACAGGGCTCAATGAGCAGTTCTTC.

A single count supports this clone. The chain carries TRBV28 and TRBJ1-2; TRBD1 matches at 8 bases. CDR3 length equals 14 residues. The trim removed 4 bases at V and 7 bases at J, leaving 8 bases unmatched. CDR1 and CDR2 (germline): MDHEN, SYDVKM. The CDR3 is CASSSTGTGLGYTF. CDR3 coding DNA: TGTGCCAGCAGTTCCACCGGGACAGGCCTTGGCTACACCTTC.

This clone was seen just once. The chain uses TRBV4-1 and TRBJ2-7, with 11 bases matching TRBD2. The CDR3 sequence is 16 residues long. The V gene's germline CDR1 is MGHRA and CDR2 YSYEKL. The V gene end was trimmed by 0 bases and the J gene end by 7 bases; junction bases not matched to a gene: 8. Here the CDR3 reads CASSQDPTSGVEEQYF. As DNA, the CDR3 is TGCGCCAGCAGCCAAGACCCGACTAGCGGGGTGGAGGAGCAGTACTTC.

V is TRBV13 and J is TRBJ1-5; 8 nucleotides align to TRBD1. V gave up 4 bases and J gave up 5 bases; unmatched junction bases: 4. From germline, CDR1 is PRHDT and CDR2 FYEKMQ (reference sequence). There are 14 residues in the CDR3. This CDR3 reads CASSSGQGHQPQHF. The CDR3 DNA sequence: TGTGCCAGCAGCTCTGGACAGGGCCATCAGCCCCAGCATTTT.

The J gene is TRBJ2-3, the V gene TRBV5-4; TRBD2 might be the D (5 bases). The germline V and J ends were trimmed by 0 bases and 3 bases, with 11 bases remaining between them. Germline V gives CDR1 SGHNT, CDR2 YYREEE (reference sequence). This CDR3 spans 15 amino acids. In DNA form, the CDR3 reads TGTGCCAGCAGCTTGGTTGCGGGTGTGACAGATACGCAGTATTTT. Protein product: CASSLVAGVTDTQYF. Based on the CDR3 plus reference TRBV5-4 and TRBJ2-3, the full variable domain is ETGVTQSPTHLIKTRGQQVTLRCSSQSGHNTVSWYQQALGQGPQFIFQYYREEENGRGNFPPRFSGLQFPNYSSELNVNALELDDSALYLCASSLVAGVTDTQYFGPGTRLTVL.

This chain connects TRBV19 to TRBJ2-7, with a tentative D call TRBD2 (7 bases). V lost 3 bases and J 2 bases, leaving 17 bases between the germline ends. Per the germline V gene, CDR1 is LNHDA and CDR2 is SQIVND (reference sequence). The CDR3 has 16 amino acids. The CDR3 protein is CASSIGGAGLAYEQYF. The CDR3 DNA reads as TGTGCCAGTAGTATTGGGGGGGCAGGACTAGCCTACGAGCAGTACTTC.

The chain joins TRBV28 to TRBJ2-3; 9 nucleotides agree with TRBD1. J lost 4 bases, V lost 6 bases, and 20 bases had no gene match. CDR1 and CDR2 from the germline V gene are MDHEN and SYDVKM. The CDR3 length is 19 residues. This CDR3 is CASSDDRGGEWIVADTQYF. The DNA for the CDR3 is TGTGCCAGCAGCGATGACAGGGGGGGAGAGTGGATTGTCGCAGATACGCAGTATTTT.

The chain carries TRBV6-6 and TRBJ2-3; the D gene is possibly TRBD2 (6 bases). Germline V gene lookup returns CDR1 MNHNY and CDR2 SVGAGI (reference sequence). Between the trimmed V and J ends, which lost 0 bases and 9 bases, there was a span of 13 bases. The CDR3 extends over 14 amino acids. CDR3 nucleotides: TGTGCCAGCAGTTACTCTTCGGGAGAGGAGACGCAGTATTTT. Protein product: CASSYSSGEETQYF.

J is TRBJ1-3 and V is TRBV13; D gene unclear. Trimming took off 2 bases at V and 0 bases at J, with 5 bases between the two ends. The CDR3 has 14 residues. Germline lookup yields CDR1 PRHDT and CDR2 FYEKMQ (reference sequence). CDR3 sequence: CASSLFRSGNTIYF. For the CDR3, the DNA is TGTGCCAGCAGCTTATTCCGCTCTGGAAACACCATATATTTT.

The chain recombines TRBV4-3 with TRBJ2-2; 7 bases agree with TRBD2. The CDR3 contains 15 residues. V lost 0 bases and J lost 6; bases outside the gene matches: 4. Looked up from germline, CDR1 is LGHNA and CDR2 is YSLEER. This CDR3 reads CASSQEREWAGELFF. In nucleotides, the CDR3 is TGCGCCAGCAGCCAAGAGCGGGAGTGGGCCGGGGAGCTGTTTTTT.

The table lists this clone with a count of one. The gene calls are TRBV6-5 and TRBJ1-2; D may be TRBD1 (6 bases). Trimming pared 0 bases from V and 8 bases from J, leaving 16 bases between. CDR1 MNHEY and CDR2 SVGAGI come from the germline V gene. The CDR3 consists of 15 residues. Here the CDR3 reads CASSYSSGAGRGYTF. CDR3 DNA: TGTGCCAGCAGTTACTCGTCAGGGGCCGGACGCGGCTACACCTTC.

The chain employs TRBV7-9 and TRBJ2-7; D remains ambiguous. Germline V CDR1 and CDR2: SEHNR, FQNEAQ (reference sequence). The V end was cut by 3 bases, the J end by 2 bases, with 11 bases between. CDR3 size: 14 residues. The CDR3 coding sequence is TGTGCCAGCAGCTTTTCGGGTATCGCCTACGAGCAGTACTTC. Protein sequence: CASSFSGIAYEQYF.

The chain joins TRBV5-6 to TRBJ2-3; D possibly corresponds to TRBD1 (5 bases). CDR1 and CDR2 (germline): SGHDT, YYEEEE. This CDR3 is built from 15 residues. Deletions cut 5 bases from V and 2 bases from J, with 15 bases between. The CDR3: CASRRGEGITDTQYF. Written as DNA, the CDR3 is TGTGCCAGCAGAAGGGGCGAAGGCATCACAGATACGCAGTATTTT.

This rearrangement joins TRBV4-3 to TRBJ2-1, with 9 bases fitting TRBD2. Trimming removed 4 bases from V and 2 bases from J; junction bases left unmatched: 3. Germline CDR1 and CDR2: LGHNA and YSLEER. This CDR3 has 15 residues. The CDR3 loop is CASSLTSGTYNEQFF. CDR3 nucleotide sequence: TGCGCCAGCAGCCTGACTAGCGGAACCTACAATGAGCAGTTCTTC.

The chain joins TRBV12-5 to TRBJ2-5; 13 bases align to TRBD2. The CDR3 spans 15 residues. The germline CDR1 and CDR2 sequences are LGHNT and FRNRAP. Trimming took 8 bases from V and 7 from J; bases not matched to a gene: 10. The CDR3 DNA reads as TGTGCTAGTTACCTCGGGACTAGCGGGACGGGGACCCAGTACTTC. It encodes CASYLGTSGTGTQYF.

The V gene is TRBV19, the J gene TRBJ1-5; 9 nucleotides match TRBD1. The J segment lost 16 bases and the V segment lost 3 bases, leaving 7 bases of the junction unmatched. Germline V CDR1 and CDR2: LNHDA, SQIVND (reference sequence). The CDR3 loop spans 12 amino acids. The CDR3 nucleotides are TGTGCCAGTAGTATTGAGGACAGGGGCCCTCATTTT. It encodes CASSIEDRGPHF.

The chain carries TRBV7-9 and TRBJ2-3; D remains unclear. The CDR3 contains 15 residues. Germline V gene sequence: CDR1 SEHNR, CDR2 FQNEAQ (reference sequence). Trimming removed 0 bases at V and 2 bases at J, with 9 bases between. CDR3 coding DNA: TGTGCCAGCAGCTTAGCGGCTTACCTCACAGATACGCAGTATTTT. Its protein is CASSLAAYLTDTQYF.